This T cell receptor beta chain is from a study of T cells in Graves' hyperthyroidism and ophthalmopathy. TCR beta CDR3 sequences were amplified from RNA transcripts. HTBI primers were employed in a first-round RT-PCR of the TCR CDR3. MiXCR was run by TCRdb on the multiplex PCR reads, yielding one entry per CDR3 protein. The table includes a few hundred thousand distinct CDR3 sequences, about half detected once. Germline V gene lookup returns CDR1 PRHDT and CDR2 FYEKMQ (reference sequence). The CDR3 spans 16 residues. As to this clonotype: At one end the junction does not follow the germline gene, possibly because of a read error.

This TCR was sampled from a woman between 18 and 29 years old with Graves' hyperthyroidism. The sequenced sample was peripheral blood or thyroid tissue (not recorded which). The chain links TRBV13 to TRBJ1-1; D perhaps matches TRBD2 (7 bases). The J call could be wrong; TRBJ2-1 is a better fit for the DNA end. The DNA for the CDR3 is TGCGCCAGCAGCTTGGGGGTCGGGGGGCTGAACAATGAGCAGTTCTTC. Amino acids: CASSLGVGGLNNEQFF.